This T cell receptor beta chain was captured in a study of cytomegalovirus exposure and HLA in healthy donors. The CDR3 has 13 residues. Trimming removed 5 bases from V and 7 bases from J, with 14 bases in between. Germline V CDR1 and CDR2: MNHEY, SMNVEV (reference sequence). Researchers ran the PCR with 60 Vbeta and 13 Jbeta primers. Sequencing used immunoSEQ multiplex PCR; TCRdb keeps in-frame clones, though not all of them. The sample includes under 300,000 clones, approximately 82% of them seen just once. This TCR derives from a woman aged 55-70 years in good health and CMV-seropositive. The chain employs TRBV27 and TRBJ1-2, with D unresolved. Sequencing was performed on PBMCs. CDR3 sequence reads: CASSPGGGLGYTF. As DNA, the CDR3 is TGTGCCAGCAGTCCCGGAGGAGGGCTTGGCTACACCTTC.